This T cell receptor beta chain originates from a study of blood T cell repertoires in COVID-19 (dated by TCRdb to the early 2020s). About the study as a whole: Collaborator samples came from the United States, Italy and Spain and covered acute and convalescent phases of COVID-19. The samples were drawn from the first 160 participants of the ongoing ImmuneRACE study and from more than 1,000 subjects provided by 6 global collaborators. Deeply sampled blood TCRbeta repertoires from subjects exposed to, actively infected with, or recovered from COVID-19 were included in the dataset. The prospective study material was composed of cDNA or gDNA derived from T cells, B-cell-depleted T cells, or PBMCs. The repertoires were released in a freely available public database meant as a resource for research on the immune response to SARS-CoV-2. Where HLA class I and class II types were available, the types were taken from metadata supplied by the sample provider, not from assay-based typing. Nearly every sample came with metadata listing a de-identified subject ID, COVID-19 status, age in years and sex. Study-wide findings and limitations: How much clinical and demographic metadata was included differed by source and by participant, and the metadata was provided uncurated.

CDR3 length: 14 amino acids, cysteine to phenylalanine. Of the read, only the CDR3 DNA is kept; its 42 bases are in frame from base 1. From V the trimming removes 8 bases and from J it removes 7 bases, while the gene matches leave 9 bases of the junction unaccounted for. CDR1 and CDR2 (SNHLY, FYNNEI) derive from the germline V gene. The immunoSEQ Assay, a bias-controlled multiplex PCR, was used to amplify TCRbeta CDR3 regions from genomic DNA. On the authors' methods: Nucleated cell counts per sample were estimated from amplification of reference gene primers within the assay. To quantify the absolute abundance of each unique TCRbeta CDR3 rearrangement, sequence reads were collapsed and filtered. For each sample, productive Simpson clonality was calculated as the square root of Simpson's diversity index across productive rearrangements. TCRdb mirrors the immuneACCESS table, restricted to in-frame sequences. Some clones are absent from its copies; in checked studies, under half trace to an unresolved V gene, and the reason for the others is unknown. D and trimming were read from the DNA, whereas the V and J calls and clone size are those reported in that table. This sample lists 200,000 to 250,000 clones; approximately 78% were detected once. 5.2% of the sample is taken by the ten largest.

Concerning this clone itself: What antigen it recognizes has not been identified. Per-base qualities were not stored, and no clone one base away is much larger.

One collaborating source in Seattle enrolled patients while the patients were actively infected and followed the patients over time throughout the course of disease. Whole blood was collected in K2EDTA tubes by collaborating institutions according to the institutions' own protocols. For TCRbeta analysis, collaborator samples were shipped as frozen whole blood, as isolated PBMCs, or as DNA extracted from either sample type. Sample: peripheral blood. The TCR sequence derives from a woman aged 65 to 85 with COVID-19, enrolled during active disease. The rearrangement combines TRBV2 with TRBJ1-5, with 9 central nucleotides matching TRBD1. The DNA reads as follows: TGTGCCAGCGCCAGGGACAGGGAGGGGCAGCCCCAGCATTTT. Its amino acids are CASARDREGQPQHF.